Listed below are T cell receptor beta chains from one sample, sequenced in a study of blood T cell repertoires in COVID-19. Produced via immunoSEQ multiplex PCR; TCRdb's table is partial and in-frame only. The table shows under 250,000 clones, with 82% occurring only once. The source material was PBMCs or T cells enriched from blood (not recorded which). The receptors come from a woman aged 55-70 years who had recovered from COVID-19. The CDR3 runs from the conserved cysteine through the conserved F or W. The D gene is left open where the match is weak. Not all rows give a size; the values are once, few, many and, for expanded clones, a class.

clone size,V gene,J gene,D gene,CDR3 DNA,CDR3 protein
.,TRBV7-9,TRBJ2-2,TRBD1,TGTGCCAGCAGCTTAGCGGGACAGCCTAGGTTCACCGGGGAGCTGTTTTTT,CASSLAGQPRFTGELFF
.,TRBV29-1,TRBJ2-7,.,TGCAGCGTATCTGTGGCCGGGACAACTTACTTC,CSVSVAGTTYF
.,TRBV11-3,TRBJ2-7,TRBD2,TGTGCCAGCAGCCCCGATGGGGGGGAATACGAGCAGTACTTC,CASSPDGGEYEQYF
.,TRBV5-1,TRBJ2-2,TRBD2,TGCGCCAGCAGCCCAAGACTAGCGGGGGATACCGGGGAGCTGTTTTTT,CASSPRLAGDTGELFF
.,TRBV5-1,TRBJ2-3,TRBD1,TGCGCCAGCAATACCGGGACAGGGGCAGATACGCAGTATTTT,CASNTGTGADTQYF
.,TRBV19,TRBJ1-5,.,TGTGCCAGTAGTATGGCCCAATTCCGGGGGGGCAATCAGCCCCAGCATTTT,CASSMAQFRGGNQPQHF
.,TRBV10-1,TRBJ1-5,TRBD1,TGCGCCAGCAGCGGGACAGTGAATCAGCCCCAGCATTTT,CASSGTVNQPQHF
.,TRBV7-6,TRBJ2-1,TRBD2,TGTGCCAGCAGCCCAAGAGGGGCGGGAGTCGGTGCAGCTTATGAGCAGTTCTTC,CASSPRGAGVGAAYEQFF
.,TRBV28,TRBJ1-1,TRBD1,TGTGCCAGCAAACGGGACAGGGGCACTGAAGCTTTCTTT,CASKRDRGTEAFF
.,TRBV2,TRBJ2-3,.,TGTGCCAGCAGTGAACCAGGGGGAGGAGGCACAGATACGCAGTATTTT,CASSEPGGGGTDTQYF
.,TRBV13,TRBJ2-3,TRBD2,TGTGCCAGCAGCCCGAGACTAGCGAAAAGCACAGATACGCAGTATTTT,CASSPRLAKSTDTQYF
.,TRBV4-3,TRBJ2-3,.,TGCGCCAGCAGCCAATTGTTTCAGGGAGATACGCAGTATTTT,CASSQLFQGDTQYF
.,TRBV7-9,TRBJ2-3,TRBD2,TGTGCCAGCAGGCTAGCGGGGGCTGGGACAGATACGCAGTATTTT,CASRLAGAGTDTQYF
.,TRBV9,TRBJ2-2,.,TGTGCCAGCAGCCCGGGAGGGGGCAACACCGGGGAGCTGTTTTTT,CASSPGGGNTGELFF
.,TRBV4-1,TRBJ1-1,.,TGCGCCAGCAGCCAAGATGGTGGCGGCCTGAACACTGAAGCTTTCTTT,CASSQDGGGLNTEAFF
.,TRBV20-1,TRBJ2-1,.,TGCAGTGCTGGTGGCCTAGCGAGAAGAGATGAGCAGTTCTTC,CSAGGLARRDEQFF
few,TRBV19,TRBJ1-1,TRBD1,TGTGCCAGTAGTACCGGGACAGGATATAGGGACACTGAAGCTTTCTTT,CASSTGTGYRDTEAFF
.,TRBV4-3,TRBJ1-4,.,TGCGCCAGCAGCCAAGAGGCGACAGTAGAAAAACTGTTTTTT,CASSQEATVEKLFF
.,TRBV7-9,TRBJ2-1,.,TGTGCCAGCAGCCACATCGGGGGAGTCTCCAACAATGAGCAGTTCTTC,CASSHIGGVSNNEQFF
once,TRBV6-9,TRBJ2-7,.,TGTGCCAGCAGTTCAACAGGCCCCTACGAGCAGTACTTC,CASSSTGPYEQYF
.,TRBV7-2,TRBJ1-2,TRBD1,TGTGCCAGCAGCTTGGGACAGTCATCAACCTATGGCTACACCTTC,CASSLGQSSTYGYTF
.,TRBV10-3,TRBJ2-1,.,TGTGCCATCAGTGAGATTGTCTCTACCGCCCTCAATGAGCAGTTCTTC,CAISEIVSTALNEQFF
.,TRBV7-2,TRBJ2-3,.,TGTGCCAGCAGCTGGGACTTAGATACGCAGTATTTT,CASSWDLDTQYF
.,TRBV11-2,TRBJ2-7,.,TGTGCCAGCACCCTGTCGGTAGCTCCATACGAGCAGTACTTC,CASTLSVAPYEQYF
few,TRBV11-2,TRBJ2-7,.,TGTGCCAGCAGCCCAGGGGTCGAGCAGTACTTC,CASSPGVEQYF
once,TRBV6-5,TRBJ2-1,.,TGTGCCAGCAGTTACTCCGGGGTCCGGGAGCAGTTCTTC,CASSYSGVREQFF
.,TRBV10-3,TRBJ1-1,.,TGTGCCATCAGGGAGTCGAGAGGGGAAGCTTTCTTT,CAIRESRGEAFF
.,TRBV25-1,TRBJ1-6,.,TGTGCCAGCAGTGCGGGGGGAGGTTCACCCCTCCACTTT,CASSAGGGSPLHF
.,TRBV18,TRBJ2-5,TRBD2,TGTGCCAGCTCGCCTAGCGGGAGCGCGTCACGGGAGACCCAGTACTTC,CASSPSGSASRETQYF
.,TRBV7-3,TRBJ1-1,TRBD1,TGTGCCAGCAGCACCGACAGGGGAACTGAAGCTTTCTTT,CASSTDRGTEAFF
.,TRBV6-5,TRBJ1-6,.,TGTGCCAGCAGACAGGGATTCAATTCACCCCTCCACTTT,CASRQGFNSPLHF
.,TRBV13,TRBJ1-1,TRBD1,TGTGCCAGCAGCTGGTACGACAGGGGAAACACTGAAGCTTTCTTT,CASSWYDRGNTEAFF
.,TRBV27,TRBJ1-5,TRBD1,TGTGCCAGCAGTTCCCACGGGACAGGGAATCAGCCCCAGCATTTT,CASSSHGTGNQPQHF
.,TRBV5-5,TRBJ2-3,.,TGTGCCAGCAGCCCAGGGGACGGGTCAGATACGCAGTATTTT,CASSPGDGSDTQYF
few,TRBV12-3/TRBV12-4,TRBJ1-2,.,TGTGCCAGCAGTTTAGAATTCAGCTATGGCTACACCTTC,CASSLEFSYGYTF
.,TRBV12-3/TRBV12-4,TRBJ2-7,.,TGTGCCAGCAGTTTATACATATACGAGCAGTACTTC,CASSLYIYEQYF